The source of this TCR beta chain is a study of OX40 agonist ivuxolimab in advanced cancers. Study-level results: CD8+ T cells were the subset that, on average, had more expanded clones than CD4+.

TCRdb keeps only in-frame clones here, not all; method: immunoSEQ multiplex PCR. The table has roughly 59,000 clones, around 82% seen once. The length of the CDR3 is 12 residues. Germline CDR1 and CDR2: SGHDN and FVKESK. Trimming shortened V by 4 bases and J by 4 bases, and 7 bases separated the two germline ends. As to this clone: Its antigen is undetermined.

The sample was CD4+ or CD8+ T cells sorted from blood, taken in a trial of the OX40 agonist ivuxolimab. The sequence derives from an adult with an advanced solid tumor such as melanoma, head and neck, liver or kidney cancer. This chain uses TRBV14 with TRBJ1-2; D is undetermined. This chain's CDR3 is CASSPGPYGYTF. The DNA of the CDR3 is TGTGCCAGCAGCCCGGGCCCCTATGGCTACACCTTC.